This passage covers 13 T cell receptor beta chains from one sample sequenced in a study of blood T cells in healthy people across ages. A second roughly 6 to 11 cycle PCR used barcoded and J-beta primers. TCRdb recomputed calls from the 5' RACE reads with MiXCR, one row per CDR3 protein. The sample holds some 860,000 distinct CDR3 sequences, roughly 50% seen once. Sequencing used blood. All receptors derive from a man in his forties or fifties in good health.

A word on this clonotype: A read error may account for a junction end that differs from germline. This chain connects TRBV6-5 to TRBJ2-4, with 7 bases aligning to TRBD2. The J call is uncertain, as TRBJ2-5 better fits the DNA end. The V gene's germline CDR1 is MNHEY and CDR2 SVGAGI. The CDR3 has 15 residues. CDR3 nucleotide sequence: TGTGCCAGCAGTTCTGGGGGGACTAATCAAGCGACCCAGTACTTC. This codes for CASSSGGTNQATQYF.

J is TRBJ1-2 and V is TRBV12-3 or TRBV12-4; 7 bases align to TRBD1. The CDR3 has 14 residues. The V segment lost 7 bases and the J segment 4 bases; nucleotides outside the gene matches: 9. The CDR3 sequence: CASIPGGGFYGYTF. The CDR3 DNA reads TGTGCCAGCATCCCAGGGGGAGGCTTCTATGGCTACACCTTC.

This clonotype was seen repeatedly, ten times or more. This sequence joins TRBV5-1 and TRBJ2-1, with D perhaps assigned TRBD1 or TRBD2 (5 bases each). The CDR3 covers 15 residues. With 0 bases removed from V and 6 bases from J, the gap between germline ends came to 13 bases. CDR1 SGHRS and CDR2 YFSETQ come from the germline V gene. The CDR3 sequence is CASSLEGFGGNEQFF. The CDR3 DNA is TGCGCCAGCAGCTTGGAGGGGTTTGGGGGCAATGAGCAGTTCTTC. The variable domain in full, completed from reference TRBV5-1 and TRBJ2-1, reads KAGVTQTPRYLIKTRGQQVTLSCSPISGHRSVSWYQQTPGQGLQFLFEYFSETQRNKGNFPGRFSGRQFSNSRSEMNVSTLELGDSALYLCASSLEGFGGNEQFFGPGTRLTVL.

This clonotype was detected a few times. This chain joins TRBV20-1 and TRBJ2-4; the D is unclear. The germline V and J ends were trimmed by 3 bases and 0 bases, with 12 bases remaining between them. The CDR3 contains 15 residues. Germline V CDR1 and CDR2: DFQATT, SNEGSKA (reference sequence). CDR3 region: CSARGGPGAKNIQYF. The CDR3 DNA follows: TGCAGTGCTAGGGGTGGCCCCGGAGCCAAAAACATTCAGTACTTC.

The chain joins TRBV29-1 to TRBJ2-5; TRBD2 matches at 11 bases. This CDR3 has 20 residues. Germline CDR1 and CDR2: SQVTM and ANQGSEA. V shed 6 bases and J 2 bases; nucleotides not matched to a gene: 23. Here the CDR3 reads CSVLSGRGTYGQSLQETQYF. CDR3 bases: TGCAGCGTCCTTAGCGGGAGGGGAACGTACGGCCAAAGCCTTCAAGAGACCCAGTACTTC.

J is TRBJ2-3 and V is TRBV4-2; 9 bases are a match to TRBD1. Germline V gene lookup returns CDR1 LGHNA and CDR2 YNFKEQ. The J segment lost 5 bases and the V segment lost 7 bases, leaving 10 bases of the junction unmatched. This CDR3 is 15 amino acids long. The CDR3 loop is CASTRSGQGGDTQYF. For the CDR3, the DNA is TGTGCCAGCACCAGATCGGGACAGGGAGGAGATACGCAGTATTTT.

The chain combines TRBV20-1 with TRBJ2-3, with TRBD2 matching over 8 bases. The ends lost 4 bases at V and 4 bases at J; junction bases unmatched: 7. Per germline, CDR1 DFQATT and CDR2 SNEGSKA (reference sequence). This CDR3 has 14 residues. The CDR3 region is CSATRGGGSDTQYF. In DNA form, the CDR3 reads TGCAGTGCTACCCGGGGGGGAGGTTCAGATACGCAGTATTTT.

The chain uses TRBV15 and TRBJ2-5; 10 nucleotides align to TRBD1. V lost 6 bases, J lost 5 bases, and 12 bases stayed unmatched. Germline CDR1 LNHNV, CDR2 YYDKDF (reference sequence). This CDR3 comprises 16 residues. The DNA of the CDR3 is TGTGCCACCAGTACTACTCCCGGGACAGGGGATGAGACCCAGTACTTC. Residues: CATSTTPGTGDETQYF.

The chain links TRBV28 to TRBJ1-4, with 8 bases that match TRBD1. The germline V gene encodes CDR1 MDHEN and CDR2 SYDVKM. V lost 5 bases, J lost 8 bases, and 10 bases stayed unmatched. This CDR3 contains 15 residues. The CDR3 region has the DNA TGTGCCAGCAGTCGGAGGACAGGGCCAACGGAAAAACTGTTTTTT. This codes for CASSRRTGPTEKLFF.

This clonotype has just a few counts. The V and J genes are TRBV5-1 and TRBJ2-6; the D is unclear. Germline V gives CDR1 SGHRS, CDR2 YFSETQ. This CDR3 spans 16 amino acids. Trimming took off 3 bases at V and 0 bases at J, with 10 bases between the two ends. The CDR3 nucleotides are TGCGCCAGCAGCTACGGCAGAACCTCTGGGGCCAACGTCCTGACTTTC. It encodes CASSYGRTSGANVLTF.

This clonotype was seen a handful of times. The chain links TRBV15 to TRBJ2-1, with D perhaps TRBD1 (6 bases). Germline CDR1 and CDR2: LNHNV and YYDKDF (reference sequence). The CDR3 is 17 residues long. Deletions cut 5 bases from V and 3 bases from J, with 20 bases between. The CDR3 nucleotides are TGTGCCACCAGCGAACTCCCAACAGGGCTACTCTACAATGAGCAGTTCTTC. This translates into CATSELPTGLLYNEQFF.

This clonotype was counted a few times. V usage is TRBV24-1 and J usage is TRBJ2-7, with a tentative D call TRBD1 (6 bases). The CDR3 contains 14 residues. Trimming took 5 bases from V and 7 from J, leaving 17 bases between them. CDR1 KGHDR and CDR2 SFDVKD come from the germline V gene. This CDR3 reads CATSGSGQYNEQYF. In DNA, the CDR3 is TGTGCCACCAGTGGTTCCGGACAGTACAATGAGCAGTACTTC.

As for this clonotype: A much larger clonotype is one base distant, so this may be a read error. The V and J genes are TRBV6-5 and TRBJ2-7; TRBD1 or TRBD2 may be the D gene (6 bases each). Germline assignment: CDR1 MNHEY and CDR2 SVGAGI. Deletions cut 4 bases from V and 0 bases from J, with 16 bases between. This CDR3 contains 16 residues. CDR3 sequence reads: CASSSNREASSYEQYF. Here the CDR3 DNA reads TGTGCCAGCAGTTCCAACAGGGAGGCGAGCTCCTACGAGCAGTACTTC.